The text below deals with one T cell receptor beta chain. The treatment denotes: oral pan-JAK inhibitor, 5-10 mg twice daily. Sorted populations comprised CD4+ and CD8+ T cells obtained from PBMCs. The data derive from a study of CD8+ T cells in alopecia areata. Study information: It was 6 to 18 months of tofacitinib, and then there were 6 months off drug.

Trimming shortened V by 4 bases and J by 5 bases, and 12 bases separated the two germline ends. CDR1 is SGHDT, CDR2 YYEEEE, per germline. The CDR3 consists of 13 residues. Reverse transcription of extracted RNA yielded cDNA, which provided the sequencing template. Libraries were prepared by immunoSEQ multiplex PCR; TCRdb keeps only in-frame clonotypes and omits some of them. This table has 110,000 or so clones, around three fifths appearing once. The source material was CD4+ T cells sorted from blood, sampled at week 24, from a patient treated with tofacitinib. The chain combines TRBV5-6 with TRBJ1-1; no definite D call. The TCR sequence derives from a human donor with alopecia areata. The CDR3 DNA sequence: TGTGCCAGCAGCGAAAGGATGAGGACTGAAGCTTTCTTT. It is translated as CASSERMRTEAFF.